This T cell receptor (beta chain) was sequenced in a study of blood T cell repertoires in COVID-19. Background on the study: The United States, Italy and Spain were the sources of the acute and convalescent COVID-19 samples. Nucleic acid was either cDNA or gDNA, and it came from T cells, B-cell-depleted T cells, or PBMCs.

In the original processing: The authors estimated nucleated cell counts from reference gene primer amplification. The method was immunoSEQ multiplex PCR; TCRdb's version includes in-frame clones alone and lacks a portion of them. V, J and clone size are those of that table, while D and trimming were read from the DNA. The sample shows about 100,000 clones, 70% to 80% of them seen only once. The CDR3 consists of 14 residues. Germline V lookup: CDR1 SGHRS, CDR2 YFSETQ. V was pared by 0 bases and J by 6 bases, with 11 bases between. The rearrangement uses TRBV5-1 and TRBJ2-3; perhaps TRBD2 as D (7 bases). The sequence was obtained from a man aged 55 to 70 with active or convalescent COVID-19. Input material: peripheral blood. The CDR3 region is CASSLAAGADTQYF. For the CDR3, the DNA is TGCGCCAGCAGCTTGGCCGCGGGGGCGGATACGCAGTATTTT.